The TCR beta chain described here comes from a study of blood T cell repertoires in COVID-19. Living in roughly 25 US areas, the participants were between about 18 and 100 years of age. Germline V gene sequence: CDR1 SNHLY, CDR2 FYNNEI. Trimming took off 8 bases at V and 0 bases at J, with 10 bases between the two ends. This CDR3 contains 13 residues. Per the original data handling: Amplification from reference gene primers served as the basis for estimated nucleated cell counts. Using immunoSEQ multiplex PCR, the repertoire was profiled, and TCRdb retains in-frame clones only, with some absent. D and trimming come from the DNA, and the V and J calls and clone size come from that table. The sample lists under 250,000 clones, 83% occurring once.

Input material: PBMCs or T cells enriched from blood (not recorded which). The sequence came from a middle-aged woman who had been exposed to COVID-19. The genes are TRBV2 and TRBJ1-1, with unresolved D. The CDR3 region has the DNA TGTGCCAGCGGCCGTCAGATGAACACTGAAGCTTTCTTT. This gives the protein CASGRQMNTEAFF.